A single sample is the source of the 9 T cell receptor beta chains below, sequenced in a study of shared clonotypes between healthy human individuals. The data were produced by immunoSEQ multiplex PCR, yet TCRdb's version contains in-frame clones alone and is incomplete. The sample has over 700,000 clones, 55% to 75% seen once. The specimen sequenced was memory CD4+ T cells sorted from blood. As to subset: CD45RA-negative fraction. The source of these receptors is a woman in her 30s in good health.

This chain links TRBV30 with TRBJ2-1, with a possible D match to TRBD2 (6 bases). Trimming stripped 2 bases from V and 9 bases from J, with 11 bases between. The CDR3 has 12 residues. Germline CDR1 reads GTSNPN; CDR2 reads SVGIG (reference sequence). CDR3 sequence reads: CAWSSQGLEQFF. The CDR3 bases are TGTGCCTGGAGTTCCCAGGGACTTGAGCAGTTCTTC. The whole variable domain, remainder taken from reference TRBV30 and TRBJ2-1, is SQTIHQWPATLVQPVGSPLSLECTVEGTSNPNLYWYRQAAGRGLQLLFYSVGIGQISSEVPQNLSASRPQDRQFILSSKKLLLSDSGFYLCAWSSQGLEQFFGPGTRLTVL.

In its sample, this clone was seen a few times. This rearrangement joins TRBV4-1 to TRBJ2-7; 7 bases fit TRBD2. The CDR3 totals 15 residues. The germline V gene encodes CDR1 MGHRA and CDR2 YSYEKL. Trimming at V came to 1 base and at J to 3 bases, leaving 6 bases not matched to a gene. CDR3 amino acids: CASSQGPSGNYEQYF. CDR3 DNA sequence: TGCGCCAGCAGCCAAGGTCCTAGCGGCAACTACGAGCAGTACTTC.

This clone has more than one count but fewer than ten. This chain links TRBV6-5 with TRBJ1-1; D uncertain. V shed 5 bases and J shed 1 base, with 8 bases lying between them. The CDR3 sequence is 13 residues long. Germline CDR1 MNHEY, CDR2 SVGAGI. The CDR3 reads CASSGIGNTEAFF. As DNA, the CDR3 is TGTGCCAGCAGTGGCATTGGGAACACTGAAGCTTTCTTT.

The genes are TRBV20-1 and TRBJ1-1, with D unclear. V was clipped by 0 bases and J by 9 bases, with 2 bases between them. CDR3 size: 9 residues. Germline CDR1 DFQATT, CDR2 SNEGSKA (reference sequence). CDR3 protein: CSARDQAFF. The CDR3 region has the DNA TGCAGTGCTAGAGATCAAGCTTTCTTT.

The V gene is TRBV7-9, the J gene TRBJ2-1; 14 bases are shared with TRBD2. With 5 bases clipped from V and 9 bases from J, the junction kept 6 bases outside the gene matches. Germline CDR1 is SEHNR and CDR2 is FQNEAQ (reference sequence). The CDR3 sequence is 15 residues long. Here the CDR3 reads CASSTSGTSGSEQFF. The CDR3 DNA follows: TGTGCCAGCAGCACCTCCGGGACTAGCGGGAGTGAGCAGTTCTTC. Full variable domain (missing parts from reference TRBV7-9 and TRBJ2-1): DTGVSQNPRHKITKRGQNVTFRCDPISEHNRLYWYRQTLGQGPEFLTYFQNEAQLEKSRLLSDRFSAERPKGSFSTLEIQRTEQGDSAMYLCASSTSGTSGSEQFFGPGTRLTVL.

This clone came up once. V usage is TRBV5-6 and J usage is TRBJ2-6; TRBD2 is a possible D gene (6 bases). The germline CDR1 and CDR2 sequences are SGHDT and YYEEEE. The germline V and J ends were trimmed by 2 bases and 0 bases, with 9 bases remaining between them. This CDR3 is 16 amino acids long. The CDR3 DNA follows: TGTGCCAGCAGCTTTTTGGACTACTCTGGGGCCAACGTCCTGACTTTC. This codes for CASSFLDYSGANVLTF.

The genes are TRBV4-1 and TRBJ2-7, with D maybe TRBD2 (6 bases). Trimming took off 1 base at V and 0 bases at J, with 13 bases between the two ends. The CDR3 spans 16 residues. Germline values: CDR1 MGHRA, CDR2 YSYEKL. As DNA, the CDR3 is TGCGCCAGCAGCCAAGTCCTGGGACTGCTCTCCTACGAGCAGTACTTC. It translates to CASSQVLGLLSYEQYF.

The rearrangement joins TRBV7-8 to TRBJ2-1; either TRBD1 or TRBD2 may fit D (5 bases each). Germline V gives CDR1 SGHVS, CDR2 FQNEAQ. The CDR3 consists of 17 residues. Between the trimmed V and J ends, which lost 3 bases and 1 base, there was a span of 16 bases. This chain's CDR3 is CASSFSGAQESYNEQFF. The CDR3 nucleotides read TGTGCCAGCAGCTTTTCCGGGGCCCAGGAATCCTACAATGAGCAGTTCTTC.

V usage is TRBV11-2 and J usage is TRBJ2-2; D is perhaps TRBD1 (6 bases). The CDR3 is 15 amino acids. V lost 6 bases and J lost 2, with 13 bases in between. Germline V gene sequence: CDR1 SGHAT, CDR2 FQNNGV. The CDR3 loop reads CASRLIRGNTGELFF. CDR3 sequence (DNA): TGTGCCAGCAGATTGATCAGGGGTAACACCGGGGAGCTGTTTTTT.